This TCR beta chain was captured by sequencing in a study of chemoradiotherapy in HPV16-positive cancers. Measured with immunoSEQ multiplex PCR; TCRdb has only the in-frame clones, and not every one. The sample shows about 15,000 clones, around 90% of them seen only once. The CDR3 runs to 15 residues. Trimming took 5 bases from V and 3 from J, leaving 14 bases between them. Germline assignment: CDR1 LNHDA and CDR2 SQIVND (reference sequence). The V gene is TRBV19, the J gene TRBJ1-5; D is unresolved. This clonotype was sampled from a human donor with HPV-associated anogenital cancer. The sequencing used blood, collected from a patient who underwent chemoradiotherapy. The CDR3 nucleotides read TGTGCCAGTAGTCTATTCTCGGGCGTCAATCAGCCCCAGCATTTT. This translates into CASSLFSGVNQPQHF.